This paragraph covers one T cell receptor (beta chain) sequence. CDR1 is SGHNT and CDR2 is YYREEE in the germline V gene (reference sequence). CDR3 size: 17 residues. Trimming cost V 4 bases and J 0 bases; bases outside gene matches: 10. These data originate in a study of blood T cell repertoires in COVID-19. Study at large: Sites across the United States, Italy and Spain contributed samples from acute and convalescent COVID-19. The analysed material was cDNA or gDNA that came from T cells, B-cell-depleted T cells, or PBMCs.

Per the authors' pipeline: How many nucleated cells were present was estimated from reference gene primer amplification. TCRdb keeps only in-frame clones here, not all; method: immunoSEQ multiplex PCR. D and trimming were read from the DNA, whereas the V and J calls and clone size are those reported in that table. The sample comprises over 300,000 clones, roughly 86% of which are singletons, and 1.5% to 2% rests with the top ten. The rearrangement links TRBV5-4 to TRBJ1-3; 7 bases are a match to TRBD1. This receptor was taken from a woman between 50 and 59 years old with acute or convalescent COVID-19. The specimen was peripheral blood. This chain's CDR3 is CASSPDRVAPSGNTIYF. CDR3 coding DNA: TGTGCCAGCAGCCCTGACAGGGTCGCGCCCTCTGGAAACACCATATATTTT. The whole variable domain, filled in from reference TRBV5-4 and TRBJ1-3, reads ETGVTQSPTHLIKTRGQQVTLRCSSQSGHNTVSWYQQALGQGPQFIFQYYREEENGRGNFPPRFSGLQFPNYSSELNVNALELDDSALYLCASSPDRVAPSGNTIYFGEGSWLTVV.